Listed below are T cell receptor beta chains from one sample, sequenced in a study of OX40 agonist ivuxolimab in advanced cancers. Method: immunoSEQ multiplex PCR; TCRdb's copy keeps in-frame clones and lacks some. The table lists some 37,000 clones, 79% of them singletons, with roughly 11% in the top ten. The sample here was CD4+ or CD8+ T cells sorted from blood, taken in a trial of the OX40 agonist ivuxolimab. These receptor sequences come from an adult with an advanced solid tumor such as melanoma, head and neck, liver or kidney cancer. CDR3s include the opening cysteine and the closing phenylalanine or tryptophan. The D gene is left open where the match is weak. Clone sizes are given selectively: once, few, many, or a class where the clone is expanded.

v_gene	j_gene	d_gene	abundance	CDR3nt	CDR3aa
TRBV5-4	TRBJ2-3	NA	NA	TGTGCCAGCAGCTCTACAGGGCTCACAGATACGCAGTATTTT	CASSSTGLTDTQYF
TRBV7-6	TRBJ2-1	TRBD1	once	TGTGCCAGCAGCTCCGGGACAGGGACAAGGGAGGAGCAGTTCTTC	CASSSGTGTREEQFF
TRBV25-1	TRBJ1-5	TRBD1	NA	TGTGCCAGCAGCGGGGGTCCGGGACAGTTAAATCAGCCCCAGCATTTT	CASSGGPGQLNQPQHF
TRBV19	TRBJ2-6	TRBD2	NA	TGTGCCAGTAATGGGGGAGGGGTTTCTGGGGCCAACGTCCTGACTTTC	CASNGGGVSGANVLTF
TRBV25-1	TRBJ1-1	NA	NA	TGTGCCAGCAGTGAATCTTGGGGCCACACTGAAGCTTTCTTT	CASSESWGHTEAFF
TRBV10-3	TRBJ2-1	TRBD2	few	TGTGCCATCAGTGATGGCGGGGGGGCCTACAATGAGCAGTTCTTC	CAISDGGGAYNEQFF
TRBV19	TRBJ2-3	NA	NA	TGTGCCAGTACGACACGCGGGGCAGATACGCAGTATTTT	CASTTRGADTQYF
TRBV5-4	TRBJ1-1	NA	NA	TGTGCCAGCAGCTTGTCGTGGGGGCCGGAAGCTTTCTTT	CASSLSWGPEAFF
TRBV19	TRBJ2-7	NA	NA	TGTGCCAGTAGTAGACGCCGGGATCTAGCTGACGAGCAGTACTTC	CASSRRRDLADEQYF
TRBV5-4	TRBJ2-1	TRBD2	NA	TGTGCCAGCAGCTCGTCTAGCGGGGTGGATGAGCAGTTCTTC	CASSSSSGVDEQFF
TRBV11-1	TRBJ1-1	NA	NA	TGTGCCAGCAGCCTCTTGAACACTGAAGCTTTCTTT	CASSLLNTEAFF
TRBV19	TRBJ2-7	NA	NA	TGTGCCAGTAGTTGGGACATGCAGACCTCCTACGAGCAGTACTTC	CASSWDMQTSYEQYF
TRBV5-1	TRBJ2-1	TRBD2	once	TGCGCCAGCAGCTTGGGACCTAGCGGGGGTCTCAATGAGCAGTTCTTC	CASSLGPSGGLNEQFF
TRBV7-6	TRBJ2-7	TRBD1	NA	TGTGCCAGCAGTCGAAGAACAGGGGGCTCCTACGAGCAGTACTTC	CASSRRTGGSYEQYF
TRBV15	TRBJ1-3	NA	NA	TGTGCCACCAGCCGACAGCTCTCTGGAAACACCATATATTTT	CATSRQLSGNTIYF
TRBV4-1	TRBJ1-5	NA	NA	TGCGCCAGCAGCCAAGAAGAAGGGGCAGACAATCAGCCCCAGCATTTT	CASSQEEGADNQPQHF
TRBV7-2	TRBJ2-3	NA	once	TGTGCCAGCAGCTTATTCCTCGGATGGGATACGCAGTATTTT	CASSLFLGWDTQYF
TRBV14	TRBJ2-4	NA	NA	TGTGCCAGCAGCCCCCCGGCAGGAGCCAAAAACATTCAGTACTTC	CASSPPAGAKNIQYF
TRBV28	TRBJ1-1	NA	NA	TGTGCCAGCAGTTTATCCATCGGCAGTCGCACTGAAGCTTTCTTT	CASSLSIGSRTEAFF
TRBV30	TRBJ2-5	NA	NA	TGTGCCTGGAGTGCCACCTCCGGGGGAGAGACCCAGTACTTC	CAWSATSGGETQYF